The next 27 T cell receptor beta chains were all read from a single sample in a study of Ad26.COV2.S vaccination and SARS-CoV-2 variants. Only in-frame clones appear in the TCRdb table, and some are missing; sequencing was by immunoSEQ multiplex PCR. The repertoire holds some 500,000 clones, with about 88% as singletons. Treatment of the sample: some 20 received Ad26.COV2.S at low or high dose, single or two shots; about 5 received placebo; per-sample allocation not given. Vaccine and placebo recipients were sampled on day 63 after the first injection. The sequenced sample was peripheral blood, obtained in a trial of Ad26.COV2.S vaccine versus placebo. These receptors originate from a person between 18 and 60 years old who received the Ad26.COV2.S COVID-19 vaccine or a placebo.

The chain employs TRBV6-5 and TRBJ1-5; weak D call: TRBD1 (5 bases). Per germline, CDR1 MNHEY and CDR2 SVGAGI. This CDR3 has 13 amino acids. The V end was cut by 6 bases, the J end by 6 bases, with 12 bases between. CDR3 sequence: CASSTVRGQPQHF. DNA for the CDR3: TGTGCCAGCAGCACAGTAAGGGGTCAGCCCCAGCATTTT.

V and J are TRBV14 and TRBJ2-1; D ambiguous. Germline V gene data show CDR1 as SGHDN and CDR2 as FVKESK. Trimming left V 0 bases short and J 4 bases short, with 10 bases between. The CDR3 has 15 amino acids. This CDR3 is CASSQDMTVYNEQFF. The CDR3 DNA is TGTGCCAGCAGCCAAGATATGACGGTTTACAATGAGCAGTTCTTC. Full variable domain (remainder filled in from reference TRBV14 and TRBJ2-1): EAGVTQFPSHSVIEKGQTVTLRCDPISGHDNLYWYRRVMGKEIKFLLHFVKESKQDESGMPNNRFLAERTGGTYSTLKVQPAELEDSGVYFCASSQDMTVYNEQFFGPGTRLTVL.

This CDR3 reads CAIRETRDLQETQYF. The CDR3 DNA is TGTGCCATCAGAGAAACCCGGGACCTCCAAGAGACCCAGTACTTC. V usage is TRBV10-3 and J usage is TRBJ2-5; D might be TRBD1 or TRBD2, each matching 5 bases. This CDR3 has 15 residues. Germline V gives CDR1 ENHRY, CDR2 SYGVKD. The V gene lost 6 bases and the J gene lost 1 base, with 15 bases spanning the gap.

The chain couples TRBV5-1 to TRBJ2-3; D ambiguous. V gave up 0 bases and J gave up 4 bases, with 9 bases separating them. The CDR3 covers 14 residues. Germline V CDR1 and CDR2: SGHRS, YFSETQ. Written as DNA, the CDR3 is TGCGCCAGCAGCTTGGAAGGCGGCCCAGATACGCAGTATTTT. Protein: CASSLEGGPDTQYF.

This chain connects TRBV6-2 or TRBV6-3 to TRBJ2-3, with unresolved D. Between the trimmed V and J ends, which lost 1 base and 4 bases, there was a span of 6 bases. Germline V CDR1 and CDR2: MNHEY, SVGEGT. The CDR3 runs to 13 residues. CDR3 in DNA: TGTGCCAGCAGTTACTACCGTTCAGATACGCAGTATTTT. Its protein is CASSYYRSDTQYF.

The chain recombines TRBV6-1 with TRBJ2-5; no definite D call. V was clipped by 2 bases and J by 2 bases, with 9 bases between them. The germline V gene has CDR1 MNHNS and CDR2 SASEGT. This CDR3 has 14 amino acids. The DNA for the CDR3 is TGTGCCAGCAGTGAATTACAGCTACAAGAGACCCAGTACTTC. Protein product: CASSELQLQETQYF.

The chain combines TRBV5-4 with TRBJ1-1; D not resolved. The V gene's germline CDR1 is SGHNT and CDR2 YYREEE (reference sequence). V was cut by 3 bases and J by 6 bases, with 15 bases left in between. The CDR3 covers 14 residues. Written as DNA, the CDR3 is TGTGCCAGCAGCTCCTACTCAGTTGTACCTGAAGCTTTCTTT. Translated: CASSSYSVVPEAFF. Using reference TRBV5-4 and TRBJ1-1 for the parts outside the CDR3, the full variable domain is ETGVTQSPTHLIKTRGQQVTLRCSSQSGHNTVSWYQQALGQGPQFIFQYYREEENGRGNFPPRFSGLQFPNYSSELNVNALELDDSALYLCASSSYSVVPEAFFGQGTRLTVV.

The rearrangement links TRBV6-5 to TRBJ2-3; TRBD2 matches at 9 bases. Germline CDR1 is MNHEY and CDR2 is SVGAGI. The CDR3 has 15 amino acids. The junction had 3 bases not matched to a gene; V was cut back by 5 bases and J by 0 bases. CDR3 region: CASSRLAESTDTQYF. The CDR3 region has the DNA TGTGCCAGCAGTAGACTAGCGGAAAGCACAGATACGCAGTATTTT.

This chain joins TRBV30 and TRBJ2-3; 9 bases map to TRBD1. Germline-derived CDR1 and CDR2 are GTSNPN and SVGIG (reference sequence). After removal of 5 bases from V and 6 bases from J, the junction contained 12 bases not matched to a gene. The CDR3 loop spans 15 amino acids. CDR3 residues: CAWSRTGAGSDTQYF. The CDR3 DNA sequence: TGTGCCTGGTCCCGGACAGGGGCAGGGTCGGATACGCAGTATTTT. Combining the CDR3 with reference TRBV30 and TRBJ2-3 gives the whole variable domain SQTIHQWPATLVQPVGSPLSLECTVEGTSNPNLYWYRQAAGRGLQLLFYSVGIGQISSEVPQNLSASRPQDRQFILSSKKLLLSDSGFYLCAWSRTGAGSDTQYFGPGTRLTVL.

The CDR3 sequence: CASRVLAKNIQYF. DNA for the CDR3: TGTGCCAGCAGAGTTTTAGCCAAAAACATTCAGTACTTC. The gene calls are TRBV2 and TRBJ2-4; D gene uncertain. Germline V gives CDR1 SNHLY, CDR2 FYNNEI. With 6 bases removed from V and 0 bases from J, the gap between germline ends came to 6 bases. This CDR3 region has 13 residues.

This clone was seen a handful of times. V and J are TRBV21-1 and TRBJ1-3; the DNA was not used to check the table's D call, TRBD1. TRBV21-1 is labeled a pseudogene. CDR3 length equals 17 residues. DNA for the CDR3: TGTGCCCGACGTTTTCCGGGACAGGGGTTCTCTGGAAACACCATATATTTT. Protein sequence: CARRFPGQGFSGNTIYF.

This chain connects TRBV15 to TRBJ1-1; the D is unclear. The CDR3 has 15 residues. The V gene's germline CDR1 is LNHNV and CDR2 YYDKDF (reference sequence). V lost 4 bases and J lost 3, with 15 bases in between. The CDR3 nucleotides are TGTGCCACCAGCACCGAAGGAGGGAGGGACACTGAAGCTTTCTTT. It codes for CATSTEGGRDTEAFF.

This clone appeared a few times. The chain combines TRBV5-6 with TRBJ2-7; TRBD1 or TRBD2 may be the D gene (5 bases each). Germline V CDR1 and CDR2: SGHDT, YYEEEE. V was clipped by 0 bases and J by 7 bases, with 14 bases between them. The CDR3 covers 14 residues. The CDR3 is CASSLVIMGEEQYF. CDR3 nucleotide sequence: TGTGCCAGCAGCTTGGTGATTATGGGGGAAGAGCAGTACTTC.

The chain employs TRBV11-3 and TRBJ2-5; unclear D gene. Trimming stripped 1 base from V and 5 bases from J, with 8 bases between. This CDR3 is built from 13 residues. From germline, CDR1 is SGHNT and CDR2 YENEEA. DNA of the CDR3: TGTGCCAGCAGCTTAGTACGCGCGGAGACCCAGTACTTC. It yields the protein CASSLVRAETQYF. The full variable domain, with the rest looked up from reference TRBV11-3 and TRBJ2-5, is EAGVVQSPRYKIIEKKQPVAFWCNPISGHNTLYWYLQNLGQGPELLIRYENEEAVDDSQLPKDRFSAERLKGVDSTLKIQPAELGDSAVYLCASSLVRAETQYFGPGTRLLVL.

The rearrangement links TRBV5-5 to TRBJ2-2; D not certain. The germline V and J ends were trimmed by 1 base and 0 bases, with 10 bases remaining between them. Germline V CDR1 and CDR2: SGHKS, YYEKEE (reference sequence). This CDR3 contains 16 residues. CDR3 residues: CASSLFSFANTGELFF. The CDR3 DNA sequence: TGTGCCAGCAGCTTGTTCTCATTTGCGAACACCGGGGAGCTGTTTTTT.

V is TRBV30 and J is TRBJ1-1; unclear D gene. The germline V gene has CDR1 GTSNPN and CDR2 SVGIG (reference sequence). The CDR3 totals 13 residues. This CDR3 is CAGVPGLDTEAFF. The CDR3 coding sequence is TGTGCAGGAGTCCCGGGGTTGGACACTGAAGCTTTCTTT.

This clone was detected only once. The chain employs TRBV5-1 and TRBJ2-5; 10 bases map to TRBD2. Trimming cost V 0 bases and J 6 bases; bases outside gene matches: 5. The V gene's germline CDR1 is SGHRS and CDR2 YFSETQ. CDR3 size: 15 residues. The CDR3 coding sequence is TGCGCCAGCAGCTTGGGGTTTAGCGGGGGGAAGACCCAGTACTTC. As protein: CASSLGFSGGKTQYF.

The CDR3 DNA reads as TGTGCCAGCAGTTTAGACGGGCAGCTAGAAGCTTTCTTT. Translation: CASSLDGQLEAFF. V and J are TRBV12-3 or TRBV12-4 and TRBJ1-1; unclear D gene. The ends were cut back, 1 base at V and 8 bases at J, with 11 bases in the middle. The CDR3 length is 13 residues.

The chain carries TRBV28 and TRBJ2-2, with D perhaps TRBD2 (6 bases). Germline V CDR1 and CDR2: MDHEN, SYDVKM. This CDR3 has 14 amino acids. Between the trimmed V and J ends, which lost 6 bases and 6 bases, there was a span of 14 bases. CDR3 protein: CASSAVGGSGELFF. The CDR3 nucleotides read TGTGCCAGCAGCGCCGTGGGGGGATCCGGGGAGCTGTTTTTT.

The chain uses TRBV7-3 and TRBJ2-5, with 8 bases that match TRBD2. The CDR3 covers 13 residues. V shed 5 bases and J 1 base; nucleotides not matched to a gene: 0. CDR1 and CDR2 (germline): SGHTA, FQGTGA. CDR3 residues: CASSRGGQETQYF. CDR3 DNA sequence: TGTGCCAGCAGCCGGGGGGGCCAAGAGACCCAGTACTTC. The full variable domain, with the rest looked up from reference TRBV7-3 and TRBJ2-5, is GAGVSQTPSNKVTEKGKYVELRCDPISGHTALYWYRQSLGQGPEFLIYFQGTGAADDSGLPNDRFFAVRPEGSVSTLKIQRTERGDSAVYLCASSRGGQETQYFGPGTRLLVL.

The rearrangement joins TRBV19 to TRBJ2-5; D remains unclear. The length of the CDR3 is 13 residues. Germline V CDR1 and CDR2: LNHDA, SQIVND (reference sequence). V dropped 2 bases and J dropped 1 base, with 5 bases sitting between them. The DNA of the CDR3 is TGTGCCAGTAGTATAACAGTCCAAGAGACCCAGTACTTC. Protein sequence: CASSITVQETQYF.

V is TRBV14 and J is TRBJ2-7, with TRBD1 identical over 7 bases. CDR1 is SGHDN, CDR2 FVKESK, per germline. Trimming took 1 base from V and 4 from J; bases not matched to a gene: 13. The CDR3 runs to 17 residues. The CDR3 reads CASSQVRGGRPAYEQYF. CDR3 in DNA: TGTGCCAGCAGCCAAGTGAGAGGGGGCAGGCCAGCGTACGAGCAGTACTTC.

This chain links TRBV2 with TRBJ1-1; D call uncertain. The CDR3 has 15 residues. In germline, CDR1 is SNHLY, CDR2 FYNNEI. Trimming left V 6 bases short and J 3 bases short, with 17 bases between. DNA of the CDR3: TGTGCCAGCAGCGGGTATGGCGGTGGGGACACTGAAGCTTTCTTT. This translates into CASSGYGGGDTEAFF.

V and J are TRBV5-1 and TRBJ2-1; 12 nucleotides agree with TRBD2. J lost 4 bases, V lost 6 bases, and 2 bases had no gene match. The CDR3 is 14 amino acids. Germline assignment: CDR1 SGHRS and CDR2 YFSETQ. CDR3 region: CASTGTSGYNEQFF. In DNA, the CDR3 is TGCGCCAGCACGGGGACTAGCGGGTACAATGAGCAGTTCTTC.

V and J are TRBV7-3 and TRBJ2-2; no clear D. The CDR3 consists of 12 residues. Germline loops: CDR1 SGHTA, CDR2 FQGTGA. The V end was cut by 2 bases, the J end by 6 bases, with 4 bases between. The CDR3 nucleotides read TGTGCCAGCAGCTTACGGCCCGGGGAGCTGTTTTTT. Translating gives CASSLRPGELFF.

The rearrangement links TRBV7-3 to TRBJ1-6, with D perhaps matching TRBD1 (5 bases). Germline loops: CDR1 SGHTA, CDR2 FQGTGA. The CDR3 length is 13 residues. The V and J ends lost 1 base and 11 bases respectively, with 9 bases between them. Here the CDR3 DNA reads TGTGCCAGCAGCTTAAACAGGAATACACCCCTCCACTTT. Its translation: CASSLNRNTPLHF.

The chain links TRBV27 to TRBJ2-3; D remains unclear. The V end was cut by 6 bases, the J end by 2 bases, with 12 bases between. The CDR3 runs 14 residues. Germline loops: CDR1 MNHEY, CDR2 SMNVEV (reference sequence). The CDR3, as DNA: TGTGCCAGCAGCCCCCTAGGTGCCACAGATACGCAGTATTTT. It specifies CASSPLGATDTQYF.